The clone carrying this T cell receptor beta chain was recorded only once. The antigen is undetermined. This CDR3 has 13 amino acids. Between the trimmed V and J ends, which lost 0 bases and 6 bases, there was a span of 7 bases. Germline V gene sequence: CDR1 SGDLS, CDR2 YYNGEE. This sample stems from a study of cytomegalovirus exposure and HLA in healthy donors. At the level of the study: In an earlier analysis, around 120 million unique TCR beta sequences were found from about 179 million T cells.

Study conclusions and caveats: Some public TCRs appeared in many individuals, while most sequences were rare. By HLA locus, TCR association rates varied in a later analysis, with DRB1 showing the most and HLA-C the fewest.

Primers for the PCR totalled 60 Vbeta and 13 Jbeta. Measured with immunoSEQ multiplex PCR; TCRdb has only the in-frame clones, and not every one. The sample yields about 190,000 clones, about 81% seen once. This sequence originates from a young man in good health and CMV-seropositive. The V call is TRBV9, the J call TRBJ2-1; D is perhaps TRBD2 (6 bases). The sample consisted of PBMCs. The CDR3 loop reads CASSVGSGNEQFF. The CDR3 DNA reads as TGTGCCAGCAGCGTAGGTAGCGGCAATGAGCAGTTCTTC.